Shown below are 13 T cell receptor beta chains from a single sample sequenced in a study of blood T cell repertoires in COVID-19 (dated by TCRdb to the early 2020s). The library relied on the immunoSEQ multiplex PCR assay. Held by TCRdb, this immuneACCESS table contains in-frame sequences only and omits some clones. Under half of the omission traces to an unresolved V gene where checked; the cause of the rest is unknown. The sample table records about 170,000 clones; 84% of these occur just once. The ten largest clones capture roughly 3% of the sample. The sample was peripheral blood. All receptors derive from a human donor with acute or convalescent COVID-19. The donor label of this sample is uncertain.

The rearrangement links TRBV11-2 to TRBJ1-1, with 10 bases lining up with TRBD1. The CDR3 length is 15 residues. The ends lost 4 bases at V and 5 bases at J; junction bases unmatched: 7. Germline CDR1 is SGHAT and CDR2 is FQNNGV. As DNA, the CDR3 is TGTGCCAGCAGCTCGGGGGACAGGGGCATGACTGAAGCTTTCTTT. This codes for CASSSGDRGMTEAFF.

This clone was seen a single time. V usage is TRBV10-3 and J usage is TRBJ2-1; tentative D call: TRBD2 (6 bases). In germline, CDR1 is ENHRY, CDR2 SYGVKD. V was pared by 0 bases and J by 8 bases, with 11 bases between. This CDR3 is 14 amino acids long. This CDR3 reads CAISESRGGDEQFF. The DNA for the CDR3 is TGTGCCATCAGTGAGTCTAGGGGAGGAGATGAGCAGTTCTTC.

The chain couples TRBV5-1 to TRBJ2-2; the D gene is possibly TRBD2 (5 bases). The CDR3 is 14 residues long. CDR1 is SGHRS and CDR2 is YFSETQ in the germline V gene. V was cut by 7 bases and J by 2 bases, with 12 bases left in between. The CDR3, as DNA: TGCGCCAGCTGGCTAGCACTTAACACCGGGGAGCTGTTTTTT. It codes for CASWLALNTGELFF.

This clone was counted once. CDR3 amino acids: CASSLASGSTKNIQYF. CDR3 DNA sequence: TGTGCCAGCAGTCTTGCTAGCGGGAGTACCAAAAACATTCAGTACTTC. The V call is TRBV28, the J call TRBJ2-4; 10 nucleotides align to TRBD2. This CDR3 is 16 amino acids long. Per germline, CDR1 MDHEN and CDR2 SYDVKM. V was pared by 5 bases and J by 2 bases, with 6 bases of the junction left unmatched.

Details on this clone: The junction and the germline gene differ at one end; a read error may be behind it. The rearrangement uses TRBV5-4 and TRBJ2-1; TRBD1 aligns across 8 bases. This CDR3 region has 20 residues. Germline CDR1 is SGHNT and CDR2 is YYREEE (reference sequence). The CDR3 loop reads CASSPPPRTGSGSSYNDQFF. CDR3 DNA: TGTGCCAGCAGCCCCCCTCCGCGGACAGGGTCCGGGAGCTCCTACAATGACCAGTTCTTC.

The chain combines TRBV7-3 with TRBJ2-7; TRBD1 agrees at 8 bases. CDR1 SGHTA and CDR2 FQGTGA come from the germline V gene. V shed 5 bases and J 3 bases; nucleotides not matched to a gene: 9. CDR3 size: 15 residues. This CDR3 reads CASSPGQGIGYEQYF. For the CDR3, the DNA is TGTGCCAGCAGCCCAGGACAGGGTATTGGCTACGAGCAGTACTTC.

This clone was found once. The CDR3 DNA sequence: TGTGCCACCAGCCCGCGGCGGGGGCCGGGGAATCTGGAGCAGTACTTC. Translation: CATSPRRGPGNLEQYF. This sequence joins TRBV15 and TRBJ2-7, with a weak D call TRBD2 (7 bases). The CDR3 extends over 16 amino acids. CDR1 and CDR2 from the germline V gene are LNHNV and YYDKDF (reference sequence). V was cut by 5 bases and J by 7 bases, with 24 bases left in between.

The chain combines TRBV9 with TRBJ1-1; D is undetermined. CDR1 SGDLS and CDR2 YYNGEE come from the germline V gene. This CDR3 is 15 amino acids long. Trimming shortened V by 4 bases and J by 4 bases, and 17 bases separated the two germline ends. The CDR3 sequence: CASSPTPPLGTEAFF. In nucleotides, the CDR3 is TGTGCCAGCAGCCCCACTCCCCCTCTAGGCACTGAAGCTTTCTTT.

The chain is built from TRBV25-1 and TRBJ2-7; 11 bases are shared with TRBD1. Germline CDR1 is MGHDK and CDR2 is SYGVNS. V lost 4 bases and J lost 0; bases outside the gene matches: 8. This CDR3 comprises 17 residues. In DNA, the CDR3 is TGTGCCAGCAGTGGAGGGTCGGGACAGGGGGTCTCCTACGAGCAGTACTTC. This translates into CASSGGSGQGVSYEQYF.

CDR3: CASSLYGTGGEVYTF. CDR3 nucleotides: TGTGCCAGCTCCCTTTACGGGACAGGGGGCGAAGTCTACACCTTC. The J gene is TRBJ1-2, the V gene TRBV13, with 12 nucleotides matching TRBD1. V trimming: 8 bases; J trimming: 10 bases; junction bases outside the gene matches: 14. Germline assignment: CDR1 PRHDT and CDR2 FYEKMQ (reference sequence). This CDR3 spans 15 amino acids.

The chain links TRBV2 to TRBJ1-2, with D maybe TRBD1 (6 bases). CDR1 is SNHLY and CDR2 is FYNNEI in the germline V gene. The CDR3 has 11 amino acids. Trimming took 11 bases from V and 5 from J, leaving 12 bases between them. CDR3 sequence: CASGGAYGYTF. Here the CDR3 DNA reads TGTGCCTCCGGGGGGGCTTATGGCTACACCTTC.

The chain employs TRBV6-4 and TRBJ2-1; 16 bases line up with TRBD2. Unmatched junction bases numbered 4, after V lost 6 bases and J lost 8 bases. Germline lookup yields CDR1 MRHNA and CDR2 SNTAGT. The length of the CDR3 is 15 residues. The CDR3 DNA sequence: TGTGCCAGCAGATCGGGACTAGCGGGGGGGTATGAGCAGTTCTTC. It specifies CASRSGLAGGYEQFF.

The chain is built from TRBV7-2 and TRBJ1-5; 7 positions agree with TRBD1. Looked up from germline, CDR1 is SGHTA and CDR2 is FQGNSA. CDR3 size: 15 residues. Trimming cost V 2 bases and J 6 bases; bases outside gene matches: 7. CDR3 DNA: TGTGCCAGCAGCTTAAGACAGGGATGGGGTCAGCCCCAGCATTTT. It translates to CASSLRQGWGQPQHF.